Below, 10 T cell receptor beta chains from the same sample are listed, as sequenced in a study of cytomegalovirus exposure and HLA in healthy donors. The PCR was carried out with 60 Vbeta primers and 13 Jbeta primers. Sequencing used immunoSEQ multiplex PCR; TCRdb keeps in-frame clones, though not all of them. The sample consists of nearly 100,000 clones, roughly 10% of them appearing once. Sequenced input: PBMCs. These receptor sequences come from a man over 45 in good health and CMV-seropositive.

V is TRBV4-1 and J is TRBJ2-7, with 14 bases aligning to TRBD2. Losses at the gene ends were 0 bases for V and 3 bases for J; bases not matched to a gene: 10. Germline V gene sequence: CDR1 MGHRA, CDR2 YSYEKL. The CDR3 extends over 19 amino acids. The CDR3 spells CASSQDYGLAGGRRYEQYF. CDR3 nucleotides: TGCGCCAGCAGCCAAGATTATGGACTAGCGGGAGGCCGCCGCTACGAGCAGTACTTC.

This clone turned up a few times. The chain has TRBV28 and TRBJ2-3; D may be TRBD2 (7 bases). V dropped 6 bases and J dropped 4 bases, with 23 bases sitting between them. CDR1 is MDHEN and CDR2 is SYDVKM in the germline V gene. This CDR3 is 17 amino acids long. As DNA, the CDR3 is TGTGCCAGCAGACCCCTAGGGGGGCTGGGGAGGGCAGATACGCAGTATTTT. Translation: CASRPLGGLGRADTQYF.

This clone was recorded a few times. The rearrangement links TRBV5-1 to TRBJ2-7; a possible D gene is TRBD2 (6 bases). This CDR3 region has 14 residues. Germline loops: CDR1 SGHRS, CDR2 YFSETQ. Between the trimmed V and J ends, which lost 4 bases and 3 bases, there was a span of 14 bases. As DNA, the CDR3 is TGCGCCAGCAGCCTAAGTGGGACTCTCTACGAGCAGTACTTC. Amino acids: CASSLSGTLYEQYF.

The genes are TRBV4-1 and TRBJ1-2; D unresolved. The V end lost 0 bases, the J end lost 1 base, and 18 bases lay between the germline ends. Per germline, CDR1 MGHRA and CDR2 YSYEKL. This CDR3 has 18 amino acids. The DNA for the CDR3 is TGCGCCAGCAGCCAAGATGGAGTGAGCGCCGGAGATAACTATGGCTACACCTTC. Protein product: CASSQDGVSAGDNYGYTF.

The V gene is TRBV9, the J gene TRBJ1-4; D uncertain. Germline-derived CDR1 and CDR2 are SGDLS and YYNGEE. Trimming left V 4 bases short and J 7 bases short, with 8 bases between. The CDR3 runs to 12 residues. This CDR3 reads CASSREGEKLFF. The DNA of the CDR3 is TGTGCCAGCAGCCGGGAGGGTGAAAAACTGTTTTTT.

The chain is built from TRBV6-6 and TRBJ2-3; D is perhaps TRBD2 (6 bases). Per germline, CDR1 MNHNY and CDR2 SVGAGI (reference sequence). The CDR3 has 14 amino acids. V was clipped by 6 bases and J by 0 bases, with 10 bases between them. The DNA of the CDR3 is TGTGCCAGCAGGGATGCGGGAAGCACAGATACGCAGTATTTT. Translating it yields CASRDAGSTDTQYF.

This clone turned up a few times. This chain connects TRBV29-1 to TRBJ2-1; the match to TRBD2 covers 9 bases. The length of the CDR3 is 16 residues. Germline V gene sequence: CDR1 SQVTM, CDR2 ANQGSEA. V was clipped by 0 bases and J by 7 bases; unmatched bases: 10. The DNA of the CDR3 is TGCAGCGTTGAAGATGAGGCTAGCGGGAAGATTAATGAGCAGTTCTTC. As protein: CSVEDEASGKINEQFF.

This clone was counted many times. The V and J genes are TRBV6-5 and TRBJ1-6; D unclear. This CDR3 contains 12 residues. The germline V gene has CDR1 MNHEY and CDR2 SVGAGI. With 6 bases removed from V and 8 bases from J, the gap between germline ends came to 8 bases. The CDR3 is CASSNRDSPLHF. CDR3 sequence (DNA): TGTGCCAGCAGCAACAGAGATTCACCCCTCCACTTT.

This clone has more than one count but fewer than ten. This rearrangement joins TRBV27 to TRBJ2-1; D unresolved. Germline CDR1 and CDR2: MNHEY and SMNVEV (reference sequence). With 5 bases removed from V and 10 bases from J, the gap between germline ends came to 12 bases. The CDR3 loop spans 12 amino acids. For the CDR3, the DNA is TGTGCCAGCAGTCCGTACGGGTACGAGCAGTTCTTC. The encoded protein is CASSPYGYEQFF.

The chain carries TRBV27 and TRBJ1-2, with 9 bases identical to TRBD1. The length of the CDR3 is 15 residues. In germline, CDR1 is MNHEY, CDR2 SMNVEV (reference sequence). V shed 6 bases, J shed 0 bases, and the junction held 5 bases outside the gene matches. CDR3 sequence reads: CASSRTGETNYGYTF. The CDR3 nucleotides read TGTGCCAGCAGCCGGACAGGGGAAACTAACTATGGCTACACCTTC.